One T cell receptor beta chain is described in this entry. Its antigen is undetermined. V lost 1 base, J lost 4 bases, and 6 bases lay in between. Germline values: CDR1 SGHTA, CDR2 FQGNSA. The CDR3 is 13 amino acids. Produced via immunoSEQ multiplex PCR; TCRdb's table is partial and in-frame only. The table includes about 120,000 clones, approximately 88% detected once. The data are from a study of T cell responses to AZD1222 COVID-19 vaccine. On the study more broadly: Second-dose timings of about 4 or about 12 weeks were pooled. Study-level results: The peak T cell response came first, and repertoires were sampled only after it. Baseline seropositivity characterized only a handful of AZD1222 recipients.

Material: peripheral blood, obtained on day 0 of AZD1222 vaccination. The receptor was derived from an adult in good health. The gene calls are TRBV7-2 and TRBJ2-3; D gene unclear. The DNA of the CDR3 is TGTGCCAGCAGCTTAGGAGAAGCAGATACGCAGTATTTT. It specifies CASSLGEADTQYF.